This T cell receptor (beta chain) stems from a study of tumor-infiltrating lymphocytes in localized non-small cell lung cancer (dated by TCRdb to about 2021). About the investigation overall: The cohort included patients whose samples were collected after neoadjuvant chemotherapy, as well as both smokers and never-smokers and several histologies. Resected tumor tissue and uninvolved lung tissue described as non-adjacent to the tumor were contributed by each patient, with both tissues obtained from the same patient. Flow cytometry, multiplex immunofluorescence, RNA-seq, exome sequencing and proteomics were applied to the same patients as TCR sequencing, which was one of several integrated assays. In total, the ICON cohort consisted of more than 120 surgical patients with localized non-small cell lung cancer who had their tumors resected. For a few dozen patients, immunoSEQ T-cell fraction was compared between paired tumor and uninvolved lung.

The T-cell fraction in tumor and uninvolved lung tissue was provided by TCR sequencing with the immunoSEQ assay. The paper's data handling went like this. For survival analysis, patients were divided into high (upper tertile) and low (lower two tertiles) T-cell fraction groups, which were compared by log-rank test. A signed-rank test was used to check for differences in T-cell fraction between paired tumor and uninvolved lung. As stored in TCRdb, this immuneACCESS dataset retains in-frame rearrangements with V and J assigned. A fraction of the clones does not appear; measured against another copy, unresolved V genes explain less than half of the discrepancy, and the remainder lacks a known reason. The V and J calls and the clone size are those of that table, but D and trimming were determined from the DNA. This sample is represented by around 9,500 clones; approximately 80% of them were singletons. The ten largest clones capture 9.8% of the sample.

General findings and caveats noted by the study authors: Because different assays used different pieces of the same tissue, intratumor heterogeneity could not be separated from technical variation. Recurrence-free survival showed no association with tumor T-cell fraction measured by TCR sequencing (p = 0.61). Assay coverage differed among patients according to how much tissue was available, so only a subset of the cohort had TCR sequencing. No difference in TCR-derived T-cell fraction was observed between the flow cytometry-defined immunotypes IM1 (good prognosis) and IM2 (poor prognosis). Higher T cell infiltration in tumors than in uninvolved lung tissue was supported by TCRbeta sequencing, consistent with immunofluorescence CD3 counts.

ICON enrollment began in early 2016, and the last patient was enrolled in 2018. From a subcohort of 76 patients, fresh tumor and matched uninvolved tissue were collected for in-depth immune analyses, including TCR sequencing. DNA isolated from bulk tissue, without cell sorting, was used for TCR sequencing. From a lookup of the germline V gene (reference sequence), CDR1 and CDR2 are GTSNPN and SVGIG. Trimmed from V: 5 bases; trimmed from J: 4 bases; junction bases lacking a gene match: 11. Counted from cysteine to phenylalanine, this CDR3 has 17 amino acids. Of the read, only the CDR3 DNA is kept; its 51 bases are in frame from base 1. This clone appeared once. Its antigen target is currently unknown. No quality values exist for individual bases; no much larger clone is one base distant.

Material: lung tumor tissue. The sequence came from a human donor with non-small cell lung cancer. The receptor chain draws on TRBV30 and TRBJ2-5; 15 bases in the middle match TRBD2. DNA sequence: TGTGCCTGGTCCTCAACCGGACTAGCGGGGGGGCCAGAGACCCAGTACTTC. Its protein is CAWSSTGLAGGPETQYF.